Described below is a single T cell receptor (beta chain) sequence and its context. The antigen is unknown. The source of the sample is a study of blood T cells in healthy people across ages. Study results and caveats: Per-million-T-cell TCR beta diversity fell roughly linearly with age.

The authors ran a second PCR of 7 to 11 cycles using a sample-barcoded 5' primer and a J-beta primer mix. Each cDNA molecule received a tag from a template-switch adaptor that had 12 random nucleotides. Each CDR3 protein is one row after TCRdb ran MiXCR on the 5' RACE reads. Of about 760,000 distinct CDR3 sequences listed, roughly 25% are singletons. This CDR3 spans 19 amino acids. Trimming took 4 bases from V and 1 from J; bases not matched to a gene: 9. CDR1 SGHRS and CDR2 YFSETQ come from the germline V gene. Donors each provided around 9 milliliters of peripheral blood. The sample was also reused in another study, on T cells of mothers and their children.

The sequence came from a boy between 10 and 17 years old in good health. The chain couples TRBV5-1 to TRBJ2-4; 15 bases fit TRBD2. What was sequenced was blood. In DNA form, the CDR3 reads TGCGCCAGCAGCCTGGGACTAGCGGGAGGTTCTACGGCCAAAAACATTCAGTACTTC. Its protein product is CASSLGLAGGSTAKNIQYF.